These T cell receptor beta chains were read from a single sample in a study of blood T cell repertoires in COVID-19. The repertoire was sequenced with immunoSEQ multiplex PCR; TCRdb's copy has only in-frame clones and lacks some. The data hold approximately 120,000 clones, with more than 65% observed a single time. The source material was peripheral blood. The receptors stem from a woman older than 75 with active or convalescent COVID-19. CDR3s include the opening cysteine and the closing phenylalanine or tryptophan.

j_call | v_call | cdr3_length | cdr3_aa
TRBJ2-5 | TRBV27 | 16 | CASSLFFAGGGETQYF
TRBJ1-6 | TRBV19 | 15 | CASSIQVGQNSPLHF
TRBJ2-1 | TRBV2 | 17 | CASSEARPGLANNEQFF
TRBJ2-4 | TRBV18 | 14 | CASSPQLAKNIQYF
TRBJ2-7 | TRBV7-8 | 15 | CASSPPGLAGVEQYF
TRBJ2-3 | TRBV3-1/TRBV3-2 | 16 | CASSQDWTSGTDTQYF
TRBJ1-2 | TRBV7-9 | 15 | CASSFRGQLDYGYTF
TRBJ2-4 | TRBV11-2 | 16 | CASSLGPGQPSDIQYF
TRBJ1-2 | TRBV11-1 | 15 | CASSSGQGGYYGYTF
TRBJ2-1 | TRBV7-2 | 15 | CASSPSSGLVDEQFF
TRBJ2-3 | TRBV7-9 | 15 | CASSSSGIGTDTQYF
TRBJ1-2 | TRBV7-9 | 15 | CASSLRQGDRDGYTF
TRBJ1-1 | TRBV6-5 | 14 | CASRATGLGTEAFF
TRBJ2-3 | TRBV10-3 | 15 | CAISVGGQSTDTQYF
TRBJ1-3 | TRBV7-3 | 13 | CASSLRQRNTIYF
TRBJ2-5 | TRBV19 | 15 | CASSMDRGLGETQYF
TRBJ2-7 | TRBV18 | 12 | CARSTGDYEQYF
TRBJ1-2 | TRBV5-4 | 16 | CASSYHKGQGDYGYTF
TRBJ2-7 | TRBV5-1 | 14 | CASSTGQGAYGQYF
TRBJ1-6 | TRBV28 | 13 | CASWTTGGSPLHF
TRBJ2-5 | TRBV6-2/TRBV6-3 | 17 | CASSPGDSPATQETQYF
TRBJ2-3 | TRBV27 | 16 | CASSRLAGSSTDTQYF
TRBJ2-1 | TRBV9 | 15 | CASSPRDNGYNEQFF
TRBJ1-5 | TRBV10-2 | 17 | CASSESSPAIGNQPQHF
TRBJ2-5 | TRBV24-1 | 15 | CATRAGTGGRETQYF
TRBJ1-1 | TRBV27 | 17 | CASSLSPPQGGNTEAFF
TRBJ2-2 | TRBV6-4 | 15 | CASSPVQGGTGELFF
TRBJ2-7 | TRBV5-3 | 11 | CARRGREEQYF
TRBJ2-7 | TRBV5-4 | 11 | CASSFSSQQYF
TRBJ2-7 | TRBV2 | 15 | CASSLTGTSSHEQYF
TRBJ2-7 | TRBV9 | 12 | CASSPPSSEQYF
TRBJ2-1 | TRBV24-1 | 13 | CATSHRVSNEQFF
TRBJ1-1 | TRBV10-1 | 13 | CASSNRGGAEAFF
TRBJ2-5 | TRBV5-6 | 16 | CASSLGGQGPIRTQYF
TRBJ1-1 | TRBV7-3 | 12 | CASSLGTGEAFF
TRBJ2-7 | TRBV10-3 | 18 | CAISEHGYPGQGLYEQYF
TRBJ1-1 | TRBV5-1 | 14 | CASSLATSSAEAFF
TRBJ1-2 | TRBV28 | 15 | CASSLMGQPVYGYTF
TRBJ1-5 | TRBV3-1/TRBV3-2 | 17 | CASSQSPRTDSNQPQHF
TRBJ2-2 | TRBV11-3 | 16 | CASSLRTGAKTGELFF
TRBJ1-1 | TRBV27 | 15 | CASSLVREMNTEAFF
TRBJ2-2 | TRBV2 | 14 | CASLGGRNTGELFF
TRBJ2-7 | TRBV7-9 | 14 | CASTSGGGPSEQYF